Included here is one T cell receptor beta chain sequence, with context. Its antigen remains unknown. The data stem from a study of T cell repertoires in cytomegalovirus infection. Study as a whole: From public TCR beta signatures came an indication of both CMV infection and matching HLA type.

Germline values: CDR1 MNHNY, CDR2 SVGAGI (reference sequence). The CDR3 is 18 residues long. V lost 7 bases to trimming and J lost 5 bases, with 27 bases between them. Study observations and caveats: The study found HLA-C-restricted CMV-specific TCR beta clonotypes dominating the ex vivo response. Summed frequency of shared TCR beta families picked out CMV carriers who also had the relevant HLA.

TCRdb reprocessed the reads via MiXCR and lists one record per CDR3 protein. The sample lists 650,000 to 850,000 distinct CDR3 sequences; roughly 28% were seen once. The chain has TRBV6-6 and TRBJ2-1, with a tentative D call TRBD2 (7 bases). Sample: cultured CD8+ T cells from PBMCs, taken from culture after CMV antigen stimulation. The source of this sequence is a human donor in good health (CMV status not recorded). Some clones in this sample may be carry-over from other donors' samples. CDR3 loop: CASIQKGGGLTYNNEQFF. CDR3 DNA: TGTGCCAGCATCCAAAAAGGGGGGGGGCTTACCTACAACAATGAGCAGTTCTTC.